This T cell receptor (beta chain) was retrieved from a study of CD8 T cells in Susac syndrome. After extraction with the RNeasy kit, roughly 0.45 to 1 ug of the RNA was reverse transcribed using random hexamers. From the immunoSEQ multiplex PCR reads, TCRdb called clonotypes with MiXCR, one entry per CDR3 protein. The sample contains around 71,000 distinct CDR3 sequences, nearly 96% of which appear only once. Trimming left V 5 bases short and J 6 bases short, with 10 bases between. CDR3 length: 12 amino acids. The germline gives CDR1 LGHDT, CDR2 YNNKEL (reference sequence). Sequenced material: CD4+ T cells from PBMCs. The TCR comes from a human donor with multiple sclerosis. The chain is built from TRBV3-1 and TRBJ1-1; D might be TRBD1 (5 bases). CDR3 nucleotide sequence: TGTGCCAGCAGCTTAGGGACGGCTGAAGCTTTCTTT. It is translated as CASSLGTAEAFF.